The clone carrying this T cell receptor beta chain appeared a few times. Its target is not known. This specimen comes from a study of T cell repertoires in cytomegalovirus infection. Whole-study context: Recently identified HLA-C-restricted CMV epitopes were used, and well-studied HLA-B-restricted CMV epitopes were used as well. Public TCR beta signatures marked donors with CMV infection and the matching HLA.

CDR3 length: 15 amino acids. With 7 bases clipped from V and 5 bases from J, the junction kept 8 bases outside the gene matches. From the reads, TCRdb called clonotypes with MiXCR, one entry per CDR3 protein. Among 650,000 to 900,000 distinct CDR3 sequences listed, 32% were seen once. Sequences were derived from cultured CD8+ T cells from PBMCs, sampled from culture after CMV antigen stimulation. This TCR was recovered from a human donor in good health (CMV status not recorded). Some clones in this sample may be carry-over from other donors' samples. The V gene is TRBV12-3 or TRBV12-4, the J gene TRBJ2-2; TRBD2 agrees at 9 bases. The CDR3 DNA sequence: TGTGCCAGCAACCTGGGACTAGCCGGTACCGGGGAGCTGTTTTTT. Translated, it gives CASNLGLAGTGELFF.